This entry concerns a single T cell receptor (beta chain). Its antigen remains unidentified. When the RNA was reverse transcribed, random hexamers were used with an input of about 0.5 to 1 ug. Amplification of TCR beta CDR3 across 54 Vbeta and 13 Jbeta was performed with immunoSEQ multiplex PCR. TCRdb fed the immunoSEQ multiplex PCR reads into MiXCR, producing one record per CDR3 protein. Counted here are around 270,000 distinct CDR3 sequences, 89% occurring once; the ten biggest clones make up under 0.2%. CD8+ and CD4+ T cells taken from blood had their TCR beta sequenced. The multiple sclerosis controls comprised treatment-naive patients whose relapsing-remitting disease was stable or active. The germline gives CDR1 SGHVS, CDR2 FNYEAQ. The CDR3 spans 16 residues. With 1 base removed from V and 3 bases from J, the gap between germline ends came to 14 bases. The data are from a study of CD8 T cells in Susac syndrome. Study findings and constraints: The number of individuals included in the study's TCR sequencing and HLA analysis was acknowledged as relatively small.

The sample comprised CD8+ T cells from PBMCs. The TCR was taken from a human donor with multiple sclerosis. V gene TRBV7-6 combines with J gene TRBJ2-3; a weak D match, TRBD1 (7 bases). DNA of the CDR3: TGTGCCAGCAGCTTAGGGCCTGCAGGGGGGACAGATACGCAGTATTTT. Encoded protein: CASSLGPAGGTDTQYF.